A selection of T cell receptor beta chains follows, all from one sample in a study of shared clonotypes between healthy human individuals. Assay used: immunoSEQ multiplex PCR; TCRdb lists only in-frame clones, some missing. Among about 1 million clones listed, about 75% were seen once. The sequenced material came from memory CD4+ T cells sorted from blood. The receptors come from a man aged 18 to 29 in good health. Each CDR3 is given with its conserved first and last residue. D genes are given only for firm matches. Size values are once, few and many counts, or a class for expanded clones, and some rows have none.

>TRBV11-3|TRBJ2-1|few|TRBD1
CASSKGASYNEQFF
TGTGCCAGCAGCAAGGGGGCTTCCTACAATGAGCAGTTCTTC
>TRBV28|TRBJ2-1|NA|NA
CASSLEAGSLDNEQFF
TGTGCCAGCAGTTTGGAGGCGGGGAGTTTGGACAATGAGCAGTTCTTC
>TRBV5-1|TRBJ2-1|NA|NA
CASSFEGRRDNEQFF
TGCGCCAGCAGCTTTGAGGGACGGAGGGACAATGAGCAGTTCTTC
>TRBV19|TRBJ1-2|once|TRBD1
CASSMGQTGGYTF
TGTGCCAGTAGTATGGGACAGACGGGTGGCTACACCTTC
>TRBV5-1|TRBJ1-5|NA|NA
CASSPAGASNQPQHF
TGCGCCAGCAGCCCGGCAGGGGCCAGCAATCAGCCCCAGCATTTT
>TRBV30|TRBJ2-5|NA|TRBD2
CAWNPPGLAGGPRETQYF
TGTGCCTGGAATCCACCGGGACTAGCGGGAGGGCCGAGGGAGACCCAGTACTTC
>TRBV19|TRBJ1-6|NA|NA
CASKEGNNSPLHF
TGTGCCAGTAAAGAGGGGAATAATTCACCCCTCCACTTT
>TRBV4-1|TRBJ1-4|NA|TRBD1
CASSQDRDRATNEKLFF
TGCGCCAGCAGCCAAGATAGGGACAGGGCAACTAATGAAAAACTGTTTTTT
>TRBV18|TRBJ1-6|NA|TRBD1
CASSPPGTANSPLHF
TGTGCCAGCTCACCGCCCGGGACAGCAAATTCACCCCTCCACTTT
>TRBV20-1|TRBJ2-7|NA|NA
CSARGYEQYF
TGCAGTGCTAGGGGCTACGAGCAGTACTTC
>TRBV11-3|TRBJ2-5|NA|NA
CASSPSGGAPQETQYF
TGTGCCAGCAGCCCCTCGGGGGGCGCCCCCCAAGAGACCCAGTACTTC
>TRBV2|TRBJ2-1|NA|NA
CASRGTLGNEQFF
TGTGCCAGCAGAGGGACCCTAGGGAATGAGCAGTTCTTC
>TRBV5-1|TRBJ2-2|once|NA
CASRLGGDRTGELFF
TGCGCCAGCCGCCTCGGCGGGGACAGAACCGGGGAGCTGTTTTTT
>TRBV6-1|TRBJ1-4|NA|NA
CASSEIRGSGEKPFF
TGTGCCAGCAGTGAAATCAGGGGAAGTGGGGAAAAACCGTTTTTT
>TRBV6-5|TRBJ1-1|NA|NA
CASSSPQRGTEAFF
TGTGCCAGCAGCTCCCCTCAGCGGGGCACTGAAGCTTTCTTT
>TRBV7-6|TRBJ2-3|NA|TRBD2
CASSASGGRPDTQYF
TGTGCCAGCAGCGCTAGCGGGGGGCGGCCAGATACGCAGTATTTT
>TRBV7-2|TRBJ2-1|NA|NA
CASSLRGVAYNEQFF
TGTGCCAGCAGCTTACGCGGGGTAGCCTACAATGAGCAGTTCTTC
>TRBV7-7|TRBJ2-2|NA|NA
CASSLEGAGELFF
TGTGCTAGCAGCTTAGAAGGCGCCGGGGAGCTGTTTTTT
>TRBV9|TRBJ1-4|NA|NA
CASSGTGGTNEKLFF
TGTGCCAGCAGCGGGACTGGGGGCACTAATGAAAAACTGTTTTTT
>TRBV7-8|TRBJ1-1|once|NA
CASSLKELNTEAFF
TGTGCCAGCAGCTTAAAAGAGTTGAACACTGAAGCTTTCTTT
>TRBV6-5|TRBJ1-1|NA|NA
CASSRWGRTEAFF
TGTGCCAGCAGCCGGTGGGGACGCACTGAAGCTTTCTTT
>TRBV7-9|TRBJ1-2|NA|NA
CASSFKTGSYGYTF
TGTGCCAGCAGCTTCAAGACAGGCTCCTATGGCTACACCTTC
>TRBV7-2|TRBJ2-7|NA|TRBD2
CASSLTAGGFEEQYF
TGTGCCAGCAGCTTGACAGCGGGAGGGTTTGAGGAGCAGTACTTC
>TRBV2|TRBJ2-3|NA|NA
CASSEALARGDTQYF
TGTGCCAGCAGTGAAGCGCTTGCCAGGGGAGATACGCAGTATTTT
>TRBV6-5|TRBJ1-1|NA|NA
CASRQGPGSEAFF
TGTGCCAGCAGACAAGGACCAGGGTCTGAAGCTTTCTTT
>TRBV6-5|TRBJ2-5|NA|NA
CASSYYATAETQYF
TGTGCCAGCAGTTACTATGCGACCGCTGAGACCCAGTACTTC
>TRBV7-7|TRBJ2-1|few|TRBD2
CASSRGLAGDVEQFF
TGTGCTAGCAGCCGAGGACTAGCGGGAGACGTTGAGCAGTTCTTC
>TRBV6-1|TRBJ2-1|NA|TRBD2
CASSKGLAGGVSYNEQFF
TGTGCCAGCAGTAAAGGACTAGCGGGAGGAGTCTCCTACAATGAGCAGTTCTTC
>TRBV2|TRBJ2-7|NA|TRBD2
CASKIGSGSYEQYF
TGTGCCAGCAAAATAGGTAGCGGGAGCTACGAGCAGTACTTC
>TRBV11-2|TRBJ2-1|NA|NA
CASSSSYSQYNEQFF
TGTGCCAGCAGCTCCAGCTATAGTCAGTACAATGAGCAGTTCTTC
>TRBV5-1|TRBJ1-5|NA|TRBD1
CASSLETGDQPQHF
TGCGCCAGCAGCTTGGAGACAGGGGACCAGCCCCAGCATTTT
>TRBV28|TRBJ2-1|NA|TRBD2
CASSSGGGSYNEQFF
TGTGCCAGCAGTTCCGGGGGGGGCTCCTACAATGAGCAGTTCTTC
>TRBV19|TRBJ1-5|NA|TRBD1
CASSMGGTGTETISNQPQHF
TGTGCCAGTAGTATGGGAGGAACCGGGACAGAAACTATTAGCAATCAGCCCCAGCATTTT
>TRBV6-6|TRBJ1-3|NA|NA
CASAYSGPAGNTIYF
TGTGCCAGCGCTTATTCGGGGCCTGCCGGAAACACCATATATTTT
>TRBV5-1|TRBJ2-3|NA|TRBD2
CASSPGRGVDTQYF
TGCGCCAGCAGCCCGGGGCGGGGGGTCGATACGCAGTATTTT